This T cell receptor (beta chain) originates from a study of blood T cell repertoires in COVID-19. This clone has just a few counts. The V segment lost 5 bases and the J segment 2 bases; nucleotides outside the gene matches: 8. CDR1 is SGHNT, CDR2 YENEEA, per germline. The CDR3 has 16 residues. This table comes from immunoSEQ multiplex PCR, and its TCRdb copy is limited to in-frame clones, with some not included. The sample lists 150,000 to 200,000 clones; 86% were seen once. Sequencing was carried out using peripheral blood. This receptor was taken from a man aged 18 to 30 with acute or convalescent COVID-19. This sequence joins TRBV11-3 and TRBJ2-5; 10 positions agree with TRBD2. The CDR3 spells CASSPRSSGGQETQYF. Here the CDR3 DNA reads TGTGCCAGCAGCCCCCGGTCTAGCGGGGGACAAGAGACCCAGTACTTC.